This passage covers 30 T cell receptor beta chains from one sample sequenced in a study of T cell responses to AZD1222 COVID-19 vaccine. Some clones are missing from TCRdb's copy, which holds only in-frame ones; the method was immunoSEQ multiplex PCR. The table has 150,000 or so clones, approximately 90% seen once; the top ten hold about 2.5%. The source material was peripheral blood, sampled on day 0 of AZD1222 vaccination. All receptors derive from an adult in good health.

The rearrangement links TRBV11-3 to TRBJ2-7; D possibly corresponds to TRBD2 (6 bases). Trimming shortened V by 3 bases and J by 8 bases, and 11 bases separated the two germline ends. Per the germline V gene, CDR1 is SGHNT and CDR2 is YENEEA. The CDR3 covers 12 residues. In DNA form, the CDR3 reads TGTGCCAGCAGCTTTAGTGCGGGAAAGCAGTACTTC. Its translation: CASSFSAGKQYF.

The gene calls are TRBV6-4 and TRBJ2-2, with 9 bases aligning to TRBD1. Germline V gives CDR1 MRHNA, CDR2 SNTAGT. This CDR3 has 14 amino acids. V dropped 11 bases and J dropped 3; count of bases not matched to a gene: 7. CDR3 in amino acids: CASRRDRDTGELFF. The CDR3 DNA follows: TGTGCCTCCCGTCGGGACAGGGACACCGGGGAGCTGTTTTTT.

This clone turned up a few times. V gene TRBV5-1 combines with J gene TRBJ1-4; the match to TRBD1 covers 7 bases. J gave up 2 bases and V 4 bases, and 8 bases lay outside the gene matches. Germline CDR1 SGHRS, CDR2 YFSETQ. The CDR3 extends over 16 amino acids. CDR3 nucleotide sequence: TGCGCCAGCAGCCCGGTGACAGGGTCCACTAATGAAAAACTGTTTTTT. Amino acids: CASSPVTGSTNEKLFF.

The chain employs TRBV11-1 and TRBJ1-2; TRBD1 matches at 7 bases. V dropped 5 bases and J dropped 2; count of bases not matched to a gene: 5. In germline, CDR1 is SGHAT, CDR2 FQDESV (reference sequence). The CDR3 runs to 14 residues. For the CDR3, the DNA is TGTGCCAGCAGCCCGTCGGGACAGAACTATGGCTACACCTTC. Translating gives CASSPSGQNYGYTF.

Comments on this clone: Other DNA sequences within the sample encode an identical CDR3. V usage is TRBV6-5 and J usage is TRBJ1-2; D ambiguous. Per the germline V gene, CDR1 is MNHEY and CDR2 is SVGAGI. This CDR3 region has 13 residues. The V gene lost 5 bases and the J gene lost 4 bases, with 11 bases spanning the gap. CDR3 nucleotide sequence: TGTGCCAGCAGTCCCGGGCAGGCCTATGGCTACACCTTC. Translation: CASSPGQAYGYTF.

The gene calls are TRBV6-4 and TRBJ1-2; 8 bases agree with TRBD1. The V segment lost 2 bases and the J segment 7 bases; nucleotides outside the gene matches: 3. Germline CDR1 MRHNA, CDR2 SNTAGT. CDR3 length equals 13 residues. The CDR3 loop is CASSDQGAGGYTF. CDR3 nucleotides: TGTGCCAGCAGTGACCAGGGGGCGGGTGGCTACACCTTC.

This chain joins TRBV27 and TRBJ2-7; perhaps TRBD2 as D (6 bases). The CDR3 contains 15 residues. Trimming shortened V by 3 bases and J by 5 bases, and 17 bases separated the two germline ends. The germline V gene has CDR1 MNHEY and CDR2 SMNVEV (reference sequence). This chain's CDR3 is CASSFSPEGPNEQYF. The DNA for the CDR3 is TGTGCCAGCAGTTTCTCCCCGGAGGGCCCCAACGAGCAGTACTTC.

This clone was seen only a few times. The gene calls are TRBV14 and TRBJ1-4; D perhaps matches TRBD1 (6 bases). This CDR3 is 15 amino acids long. Trimming left V 0 bases short and J 7 bases short, with 12 bases between. The germline V gene has CDR1 SGHDN and CDR2 FVKESK. CDR3 sequence reads: CASSQDLSDSEKLFF. The CDR3 coding sequence is TGTGCCAGCAGCCAAGATCTGTCGGACAGTGAAAAACTGTTTTTT.

This clone was picked up one time. V gene TRBV27 combines with J gene TRBJ2-1; a possible D gene is TRBD1 (5 bases). The CDR3 extends over 15 amino acids. The germline V and J ends were trimmed by 5 bases and 9 bases, with 20 bases remaining between them. The germline V gene encodes CDR1 MNHEY and CDR2 SMNVEV (reference sequence). CDR3 amino acids: CASSRAGQGLGEQFF. CDR3 DNA sequence: TGTGCCAGCAGTCGCGCCGGTCAGGGTTTGGGTGAGCAGTTCTTC.

The chain couples TRBV27 to TRBJ2-6; 8 bases agree with TRBD2. Germline CDR1 MNHEY, CDR2 SMNVEV (reference sequence). The junction had 7 bases not matched to a gene; V was cut back by 5 bases and J by 4 bases. The CDR3 length is 16 residues. The chain's CDR3 is CASSPTGGAGANVLTF. Here the CDR3 DNA reads TGTGCCAGCAGTCCTACCGGGGGGGCCGGGGCCAACGTCCTGACTTTC.

The genes are TRBV4-1 and TRBJ1-2; perhaps TRBD1 as D (6 bases). V lost 3 bases and J lost 2, with 13 bases in between. The germline gives CDR1 MGHRA, CDR2 YSYEKL. The CDR3 contains 15 residues. The DNA for the CDR3 is TGCGCCAGCAGCCACCCTTTAACAGGGAACTATGGCTACACCTTC. Translation gives CASSHPLTGNYGYTF.

The chain links TRBV5-1 to TRBJ2-6; possible D gene TRBD1, 5 bases. Deletions cut 0 bases from V and 0 bases from J, with 10 bases between. The CDR3 sequence is 17 residues long. Germline CDR1 reads SGHRS; CDR2 reads YFSETQ. The CDR3 spells CASSLERQLSGANVLTF. CDR3 DNA sequence: TGCGCCAGCAGCTTGGAGCGACAGCTCTCTGGGGCCAACGTCCTGACTTTC. Supplemented by reference TRBV5-1 and TRBJ2-6, the full variable domain reads KAGVTQTPRYLIKTRGQQVTLSCSPISGHRSVSWYQQTPGQGLQFLFEYFSETQRNKGNFPGRFSGRQFSNSRSEMNVSTLELGDSALYLCASSLERQLSGANVLTFGAGSRLTVL.

The V gene is TRBV7-8, the J gene TRBJ1-1, with 7 bases lining up with TRBD1. Germline V gene lookup returns CDR1 SGHVS and CDR2 FQNEAQ. V lost 1 base, J lost 2 bases, and 4 bases stayed unmatched. The CDR3 consists of 15 residues. CDR3 sequence reads: CASSLGGTANTEAFF. CDR3 DNA sequence: TGTGCCAGCAGCTTAGGAGGGACAGCTAACACTGAAGCTTTCTTT.

The chain recombines TRBV5-1 with TRBJ1-1; D is undetermined. Trimming removed 4 bases from V and 4 bases from J, with 11 bases in between. The CDR3 sequence is 13 residues long. The germline V gene encodes CDR1 SGHRS and CDR2 YFSETQ. The CDR3 here is CASSPTQLTEAFF. Written as DNA, the CDR3 is TGCGCCAGCAGCCCTACGCAGCTCACTGAAGCTTTCTTT.

V usage is TRBV19 and J usage is TRBJ1-1; tentatively, D is TRBD1 (5 bases). CDR1 and CDR2 (germline): LNHDA, SQIVND (reference sequence). The CDR3 has 13 amino acids. Trimming stripped 3 bases from V and 5 bases from J, with 10 bases between. As DNA, the CDR3 is TGTGCCAGTAGTATTACGGCAGGGACTGAAGCTTTCTTT. Protein product: CASSITAGTEAFF.

The J gene is TRBJ2-7, the V gene TRBV2; D may be TRBD1 (6 bases). V was cut by 7 bases and J by 5 bases, with 21 bases left in between. The CDR3 has 15 residues. Germline V lookup: CDR1 SNHLY, CDR2 FYNNEI. CDR3 DNA sequence: TGTGCCAGCACCCATAACGACAGGCCGATGGACGAGCAGTACTTC. It encodes CASTHNDRPMDEQYF. The variable domain in full, with the rest retrieved from reference TRBV2 and TRBJ2-7, is EPEVTQTPSHQVTQMGQEVILRCVPISNHLYFYWYRQILGQKVEFLVSFYNNEISEKSEIFDDQFSVERPDGSNFTLKIRSTKLEDSAMYFCASTHNDRPMDEQYFGPGTRLTVT.

V gene TRBV4-1 combines with J gene TRBJ2-1; TRBD2 is a possible D gene (5 bases). CDR3 length: 13 amino acids. From germline, CDR1 is MGHRA and CDR2 YSYEKL. Trimming stripped 0 bases from V and 9 bases from J, with 9 bases between. The CDR3 DNA reads as TGCGCCAGCAGCCAAGACTCTAGCCCTGAGCAGTTCTTC. Encoded protein: CASSQDSSPEQFF.

The chain uses TRBV24-1 and TRBJ2-5; perhaps D is TRBD1 or TRBD2 (6 bases each). The CDR3 totals 17 residues. CDR1 is KGHDR and CDR2 is SFDVKD in the germline V gene. The V gene lost 0 bases and the J gene lost 2 bases, with 15 bases spanning the gap. In DNA form, the CDR3 reads TGTGCCACCAGTGATTTGAAGAGTTGGGGGGCACAAGAGACCCAGTACTTC. Protein: CATSDLKSWGAQETQYF.

This chain connects TRBV9 to TRBJ2-7; 7 bases line up with TRBD1. This CDR3 is 14 amino acids long. Per the germline V gene, CDR1 is SGDLS and CDR2 is YYNGEE. Trimming cost V 4 bases and J 2 bases; bases outside gene matches: 6. This CDR3 reads CASSLQGNAYEQYF. CDR3 nucleotides: TGTGCCAGCAGCCTACAGGGGAATGCCTACGAGCAGTACTTC.

The rearrangement uses TRBV7-2 and TRBJ1-2; D gene ambiguous. CDR1 and CDR2 (germline): SGHTA, FQGNSA. The CDR3 loop spans 13 amino acids. V lost 1 base, J lost 3 bases, and 6 bases lay in between. The CDR3 sequence: CASSLGVDYGYTF. Written as DNA, the CDR3 is TGTGCCAGCAGCTTAGGGGTAGACTATGGCTACACCTTC.

The chain's CDR3 is CASSPPNRGILDNEQFF. DNA of the CDR3: TGTGCCAGCTCACCACCGAACAGGGGAATTTTGGACAATGAGCAGTTCTTC. V gene TRBV18 combines with J gene TRBJ2-1; 7 nucleotides agree with TRBD1. V lost 0 bases, J lost 5 bases, and 10 bases stayed unmatched. CDR1 and CDR2 from the germline V gene are KGHSH and LQKENI. The CDR3 is 17 residues long.

V and J are TRBV7-9 and TRBJ1-2; D gene unclear. V lost 0 bases and J lost 2, with 7 bases in between. CDR3 length: 14 residues. Per germline, CDR1 SEHNR and CDR2 FQNEAQ (reference sequence). The CDR3 DNA reads TGTGCCAGCAGCTTAGCATCGACAAACTATGGCTACACCTTC. It specifies CASSLASTNYGYTF.

This clone was seen just once. The chain links TRBV12-3 or TRBV12-4 to TRBJ1-1; D perhaps matches TRBD1 (5 bases). With 6 bases removed from V and 1 base from J, the gap between germline ends came to 9 bases. The CDR3 totals 13 residues. CDR3 sequence: CASRRTPNTEAFF. The CDR3, as DNA: TGTGCCAGCAGAAGGACACCGAACACTGAAGCTTTCTTT.

The rearrangement links TRBV7-9 to TRBJ2-2; D is tentatively TRBD1 or TRBD2 (5 bases each). Germline values: CDR1 SEHNR, CDR2 FQNEAQ (reference sequence). The CDR3 length is 14 residues. V was cut by 11 bases and J by 1 base, with 14 bases left in between. DNA for the CDR3: TGTGCCCGCGAAGGGACGGTGAACACCGGGGAGCTGTTTTTT. Its translation: CAREGTVNTGELFF.

J is TRBJ2-1 and V is TRBV19; unclear D gene. Trimming stripped 4 bases from V and 0 bases from J, with 7 bases between. The CDR3 loop spans 14 amino acids. Germline V gene sequence: CDR1 LNHDA, CDR2 SQIVND (reference sequence). CDR3 coding DNA: TGTGCCAGTAGTAGTTCCCCCTCCTACAATGAGCAGTTCTTC. It is translated as CASSSSPSYNEQFF.

The rearrangement links TRBV30 to TRBJ1-2; 7 bases are shared with TRBD1. The CDR3 has 13 amino acids. Germline V CDR1 and CDR2: GTSNPN, SVGIG (reference sequence). V lost 1 base, J lost 7 bases, and 6 bases stayed unmatched. The CDR3 sequence: CAWSEGARGGYTF. The CDR3 coding sequence is TGTGCCTGGAGTGAGGGGGCGCGGGGTGGCTACACCTTC.

In nucleotides, the CDR3 is TGTGCCAGCAGTGGATACAGGGGCTTGGTTGAAGCTTTCTTT. Translated: CASSGYRGLVEAFF. The chain couples TRBV27 to TRBJ1-1; 7 bases are a match to TRBD1. The CDR3 is 14 residues long. V shed 5 bases, J shed 7 bases, and the junction held 10 bases outside the gene matches. Germline V CDR1 and CDR2: MNHEY, SMNVEV (reference sequence).

This clone appeared a single time. Additional DNA sequences in this sample encode the identical CDR3. The chain carries TRBV12-3 or TRBV12-4 and TRBJ1-5; the D is unclear. The CDR3 runs 12 residues. V gave up 1 base and J gave up 4 bases, with 2 bases separating them. The CDR3 region is CASSLGNQPQHF. The DNA for the CDR3 is TGTGCCAGCAGTTTAGGGAATCAGCCCCAGCATTTT.

The gene calls are TRBV6-5 and TRBJ2-5; perhaps TRBD1 as D (5 bases). V lost 6 bases, J lost 7 bases, and 12 bases lay in between. This CDR3 comprises 12 residues. Per the germline V gene, CDR1 is MNHEY and CDR2 is SVGAGI. CDR3 sequence reads: CASRVTQGTQYF. The CDR3 DNA sequence: TGTGCCAGCAGGGTAACCCAGGGGACCCAGTACTTC.

The rearrangement links TRBV30 to TRBJ2-2; 8 bases are shared with TRBD1. This CDR3 region has 13 residues. The ends lost 0 bases at V and 6 bases at J; junction bases unmatched: 0. The V gene's germline CDR1 is GTSNPN and CDR2 SVGIG (reference sequence). As DNA, the CDR3 is TGTGCCTGGAGTGTACAGGGGGCCGGGGAGCTGTTTTTT. This codes for CAWSVQGAGELFF.